This T cell receptor (beta chain) was found in a study of T cells after yellow fever vaccination. This clonotype was found a few times. This CDR3 has 15 amino acids. The germline V gene encodes CDR1 KGHSH and CDR2 LQKENI. V was pared by 6 bases and J by 5 bases, with 16 bases between. MiXCR, run by TCRdb on the 5' RACE reads, gives a single entry per CDR3 protein. The repertoire has about 400,000 distinct CDR3 sequences, 6% to 8% of them found once; the top ten carry roughly 15%. The V gene is TRBV18, the J gene TRBJ1-4; D is ambiguous. The material sequenced was PBMCs, taken 5 days after the yellow fever booster vaccination. The sequence was obtained from a man aged 25-45 years who received the YFV17D yellow fever vaccine. The chain's CDR3 is CASSFGRKPNEKLFF. Here the CDR3 DNA reads TGTGCCAGCTCCTTTGGGAGGAAGCCAAATGAAAAACTGTTTTTT.